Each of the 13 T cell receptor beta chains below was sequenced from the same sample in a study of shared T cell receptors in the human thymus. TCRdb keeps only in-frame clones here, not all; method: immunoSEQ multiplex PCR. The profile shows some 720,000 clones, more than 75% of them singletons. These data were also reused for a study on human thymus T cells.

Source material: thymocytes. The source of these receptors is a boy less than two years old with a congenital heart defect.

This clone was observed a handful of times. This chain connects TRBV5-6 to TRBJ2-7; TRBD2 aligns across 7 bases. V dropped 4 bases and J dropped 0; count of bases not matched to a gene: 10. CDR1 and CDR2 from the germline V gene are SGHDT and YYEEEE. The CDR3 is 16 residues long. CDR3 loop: CASSRTLAKSSYEQYF. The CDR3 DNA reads TGTGCCAGCAGCCGGACACTAGCGAAGAGCTCCTACGAGCAGTACTTC.

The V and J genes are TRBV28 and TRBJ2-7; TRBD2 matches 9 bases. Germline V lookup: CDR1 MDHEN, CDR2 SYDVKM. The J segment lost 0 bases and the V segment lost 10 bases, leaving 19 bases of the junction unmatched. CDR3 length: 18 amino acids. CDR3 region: CATSLSLLRGRASYEQYF. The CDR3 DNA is TGTGCCACCTCTCTGTCCCTCCTGCGCGGGAGGGCCTCCTACGAGCAGTACTTC.

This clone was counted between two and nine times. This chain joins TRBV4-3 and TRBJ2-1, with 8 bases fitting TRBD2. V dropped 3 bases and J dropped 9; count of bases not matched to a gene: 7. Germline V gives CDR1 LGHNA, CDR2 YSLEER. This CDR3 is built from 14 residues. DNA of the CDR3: TGCGCCAGCAGCCACCACGGGACTAGGATTGAGCAGTTCTTC. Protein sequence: CASSHHGTRIEQFF.

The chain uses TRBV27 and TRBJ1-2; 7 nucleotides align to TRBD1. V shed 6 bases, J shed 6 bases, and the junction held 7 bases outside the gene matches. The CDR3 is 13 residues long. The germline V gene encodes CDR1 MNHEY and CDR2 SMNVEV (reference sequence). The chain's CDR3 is CASRGTVKDGYTF. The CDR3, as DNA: TGTGCCAGCAGGGGGACAGTCAAGGATGGCTACACCTTC.

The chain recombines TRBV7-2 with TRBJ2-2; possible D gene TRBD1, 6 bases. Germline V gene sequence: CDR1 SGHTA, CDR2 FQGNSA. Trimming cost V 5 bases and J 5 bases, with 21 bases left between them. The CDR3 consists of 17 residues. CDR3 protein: CASSPPPHRVRTGELFF. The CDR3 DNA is TGTGCCAGCAGCCCACCCCCCCACAGGGTTCGGACCGGGGAGCTGTTTTTT.

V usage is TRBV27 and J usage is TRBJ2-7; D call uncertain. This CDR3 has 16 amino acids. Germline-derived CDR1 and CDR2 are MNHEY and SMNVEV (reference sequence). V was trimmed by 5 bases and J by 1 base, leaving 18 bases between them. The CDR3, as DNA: TGTGCCAGCAGTCCAGGCCCCGCCCCCCCATCCTACGAGCAGTACTTC. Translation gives CASSPGPAPPSYEQYF.

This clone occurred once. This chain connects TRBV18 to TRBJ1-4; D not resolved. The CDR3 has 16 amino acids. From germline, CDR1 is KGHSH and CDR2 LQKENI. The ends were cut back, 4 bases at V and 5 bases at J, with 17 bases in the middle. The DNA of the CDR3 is TGTGCCAGCTCACAGGCCCGGGAGCTGGTGAATGAAAAACTGTTTTTT. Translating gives CASSQARELVNEKLFF. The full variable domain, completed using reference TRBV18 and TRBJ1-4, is NAGVMQNPRHLVRRRGQEARLRCSPMKGHSHVYWYRQLPEEGLKFMVYLQKENIIDESGMPKERFSAEFPKEGPSILRIQQVVRGDSAAYFCASSQARELVNEKLFFGSGTQLSVL.

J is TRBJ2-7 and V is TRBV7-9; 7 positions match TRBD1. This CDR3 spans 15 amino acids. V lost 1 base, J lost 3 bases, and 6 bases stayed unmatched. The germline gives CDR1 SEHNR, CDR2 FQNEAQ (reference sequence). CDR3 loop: CASSLVVRGSYEQYF. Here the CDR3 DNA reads TGTGCCAGCAGCTTAGTCGTCAGGGGGAGCTACGAGCAGTACTTC.

The CDR3 bases are TGTGCCACCAGCGTACGCCACTTTGGACAGGGATCCTGGGATACGCAGTATTTT. The encoded protein is CATSVRHFGQGSWDTQYF. The chain employs TRBV15 and TRBJ2-3; 8 nucleotides align to TRBD1. CDR3 length equals 18 residues. Germline loops: CDR1 LNHNV, CDR2 YYDKDF (reference sequence). The junction had 19 bases not matched to a gene; V was cut back by 5 bases and J by 6 bases. Filled out from reference TRBV15 and TRBJ2-3, the complete variable domain reads DAMVIQNPRYQVTQFGKPVTLSCSQTLNHNVMYWYQQKSSQAPKLLFHYYDKDFNNEADTPDNFQSRRPNTSFCFLDIRSPGLGDTAMYLCATSVRHFGQGSWDTQYFGPGTRLTVL.

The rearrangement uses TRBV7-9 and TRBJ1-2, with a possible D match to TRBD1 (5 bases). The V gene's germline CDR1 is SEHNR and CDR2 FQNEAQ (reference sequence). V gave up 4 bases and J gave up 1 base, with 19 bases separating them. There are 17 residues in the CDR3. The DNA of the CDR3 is TGTGCCAGCAGCTCGGCGGGCGGGGCGATTATTAACTATGGCTACACCTTC. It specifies CASSSAGGAIINYGYTF.

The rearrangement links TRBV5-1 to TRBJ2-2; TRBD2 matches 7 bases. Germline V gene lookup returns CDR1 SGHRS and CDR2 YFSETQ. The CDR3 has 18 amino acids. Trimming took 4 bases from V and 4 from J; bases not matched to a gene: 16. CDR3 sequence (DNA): TGCGCCAGCAGCCTCCGTTGGGGTCCCGGGAGGCGCACCGGGGAGCTGTTTTTT. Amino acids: CASSLRWGPGRRTGELFF. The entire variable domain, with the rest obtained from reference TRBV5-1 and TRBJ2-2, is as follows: KAGVTQTPRYLIKTRGQQVTLSCSPISGHRSVSWYQQTPGQGLQFLFEYFSETQRNKGNFPGRFSGRQFSNSRSEMNVSTLELGDSALYLCASSLRWGPGRRTGELFFGEGSRLTVL.

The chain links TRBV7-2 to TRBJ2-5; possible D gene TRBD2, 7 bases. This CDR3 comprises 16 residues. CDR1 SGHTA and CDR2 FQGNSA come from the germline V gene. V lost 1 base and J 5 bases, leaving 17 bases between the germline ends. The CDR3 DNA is TGTGCCAGCAGCTTAGGAAGGACTAGGAGGGGGGAGACCCAGTACTTC. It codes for CASSLGRTRRGETQYF. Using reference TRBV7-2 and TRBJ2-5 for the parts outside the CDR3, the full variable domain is GAGVSQSPSNKVTEKGKDVELRCDPISGHTALYWYRQSLGQGLEFLIYFQGNSAPDKSGLPSDRFSAERTGGSVSTLTIQRTQQEDSAVYLCASSLGRTRRGETQYFGPGTRLLVL.

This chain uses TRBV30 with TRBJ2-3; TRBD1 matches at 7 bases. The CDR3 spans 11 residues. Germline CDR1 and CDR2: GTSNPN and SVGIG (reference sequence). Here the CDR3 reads CGTGHIDTQYF. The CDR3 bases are TGTGGGACAGGCCACATAGATACGCAGTATTTT.